Below, one T cell receptor (beta chain) is given with its context. Antigen unknown. The entirety of the isolated RNA underwent reverse transcription, so expressed TCRB transcripts were sequenced. The protocol was immunoSEQ multiplex PCR, while the TCRdb copy is restricted to in-frame clones and leaves out a portion. The sample records about 15,000 clones, roughly 76% being singletons. These data belong to a study of beta chain features in type 1 diabetes. Study-level results: When Type 1 diabetes patients were examined, their TCRB CDR3s proved moderately but significantly shorter in all four CD4+ subsets. Across patients, naive, central memory and Treg TCRB repertoires exhibited apparently greater similarity than was observed across healthy donors.

The CDR3 contains 17 residues. The germline CDR1 and CDR2 sequences are SEHNR and FQNEAQ (reference sequence). The junction had 14 bases not matched to a gene; V was cut back by 4 bases and J by 7 bases. Sequenced sample: stem cell memory CD4+ T cells from blood. The source is a woman in her late teens or twenties with type 1 diabetes. The chain joins TRBV7-9 to TRBJ2-1, with 9 bases lining up with TRBD2. For the CDR3, the DNA is TGTGCCAGCAGCTCCCCCTGGGTGGGACTAGCCGGGAATGAGCAGTTCTTC. This gives the protein CASSSPWVGLAGNEQFF.